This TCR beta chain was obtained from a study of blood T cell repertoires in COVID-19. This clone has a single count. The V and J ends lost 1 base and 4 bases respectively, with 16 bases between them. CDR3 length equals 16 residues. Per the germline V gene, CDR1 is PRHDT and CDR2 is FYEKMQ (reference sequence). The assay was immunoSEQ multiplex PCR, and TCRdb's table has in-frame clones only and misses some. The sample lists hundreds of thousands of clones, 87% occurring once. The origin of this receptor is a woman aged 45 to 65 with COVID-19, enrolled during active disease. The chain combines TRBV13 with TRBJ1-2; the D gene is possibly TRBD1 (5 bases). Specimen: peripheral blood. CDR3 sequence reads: CASSLDLAGSRYGYTF. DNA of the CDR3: TGTGCCAGCAGCTTAGATTTGGCAGGGTCGCGCTATGGCTACACCTTC. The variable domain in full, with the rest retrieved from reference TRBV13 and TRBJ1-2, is AAGVIQSPRHLIKEKRETATLKCYPIPRHDTVYWYQQGPGQDPQFLISFYEKMQSDKGSIPDRFSAQQFSDYHSELNMSSLELGDSALYFCASSLDLAGSRYGYTFGSGTRLTVV.